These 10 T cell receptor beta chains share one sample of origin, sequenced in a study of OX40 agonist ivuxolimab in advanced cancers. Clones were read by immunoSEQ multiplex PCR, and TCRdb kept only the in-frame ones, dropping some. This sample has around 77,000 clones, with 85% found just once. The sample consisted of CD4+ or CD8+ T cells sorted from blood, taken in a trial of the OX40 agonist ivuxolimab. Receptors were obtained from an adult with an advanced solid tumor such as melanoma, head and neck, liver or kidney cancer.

The DNA of the CDR3 is TGTGCCAGCAGCTATCAGGGAGGGAGTGATACGCAGTATTTT. Translation gives CASSYQGGSDTQYF. V is TRBV7-3 and J is TRBJ2-3; 7 bases agree with TRBD2. This CDR3 is 14 amino acids long. In germline, CDR1 is SGHTA, CDR2 FQGTGA. The V gene end was trimmed by 4 bases and the J gene end by 6 bases; junction bases not matched to a gene: 7.

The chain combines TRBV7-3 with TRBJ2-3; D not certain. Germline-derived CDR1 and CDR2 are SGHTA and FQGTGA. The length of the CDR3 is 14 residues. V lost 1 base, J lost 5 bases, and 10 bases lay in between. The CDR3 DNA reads TGTGCCAGCAGCTTAAGGGGATTGGGAGATACGCAGTATTTT. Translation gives CASSLRGLGDTQYF.

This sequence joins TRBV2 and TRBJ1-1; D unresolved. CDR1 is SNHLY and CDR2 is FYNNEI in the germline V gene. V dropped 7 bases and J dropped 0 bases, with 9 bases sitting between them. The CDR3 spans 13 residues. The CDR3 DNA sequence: TGTGCCAGCAATTGGAGGCTGAACACTGAAGCTTTCTTT. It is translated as CASNWRLNTEAFF.

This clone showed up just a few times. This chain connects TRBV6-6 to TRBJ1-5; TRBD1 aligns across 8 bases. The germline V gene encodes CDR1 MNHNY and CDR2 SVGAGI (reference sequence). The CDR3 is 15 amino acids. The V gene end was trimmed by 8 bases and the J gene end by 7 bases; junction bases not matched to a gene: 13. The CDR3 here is CASLQPDRGGQPQHF. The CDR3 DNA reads TGTGCCAGCCTGCAACCCGACAGGGGCGGACAGCCCCAGCATTTT.

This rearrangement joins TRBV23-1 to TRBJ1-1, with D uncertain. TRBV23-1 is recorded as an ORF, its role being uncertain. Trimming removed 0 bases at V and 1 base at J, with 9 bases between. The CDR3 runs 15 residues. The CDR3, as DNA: TGCGCCAGCAGTCAATCCCCCAGGCCGAACACTGAAGCTTTCTTT. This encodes CASSQSPRPNTEAFF.

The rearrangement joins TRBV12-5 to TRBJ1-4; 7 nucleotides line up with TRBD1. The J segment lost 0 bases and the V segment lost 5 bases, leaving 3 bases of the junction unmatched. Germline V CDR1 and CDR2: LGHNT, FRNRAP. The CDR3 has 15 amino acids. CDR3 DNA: TGTGCTAGTGGTCCCGGGACAGCAACTAATGAAAAACTGTTTTTT. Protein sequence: CASGPGTATNEKLFF.

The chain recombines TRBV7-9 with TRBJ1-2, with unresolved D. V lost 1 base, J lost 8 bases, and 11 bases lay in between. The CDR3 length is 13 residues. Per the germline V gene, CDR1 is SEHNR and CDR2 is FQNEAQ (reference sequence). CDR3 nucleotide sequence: TGTGCCAGCAGCTTAGAATCGGCCTGGGGCTACACCTTC. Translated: CASSLESAWGYTF.

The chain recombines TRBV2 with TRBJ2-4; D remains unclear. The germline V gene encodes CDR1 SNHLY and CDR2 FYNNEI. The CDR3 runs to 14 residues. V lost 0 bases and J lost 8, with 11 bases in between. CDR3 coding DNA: TGTGCCAGCAGTGAAGCCCCAAATGCTGACATTCAGTACTTC. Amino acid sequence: CASSEAPNADIQYF. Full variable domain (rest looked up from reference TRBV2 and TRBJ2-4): EPEVTQTPSHQVTQMGQEVILRCVPISNHLYFYWYRQILGQKVEFLVSFYNNEISEKSEIFDDQFSVERPDGSNFTLKIRSTKLEDSAMYFCASSEAPNADIQYFGAGTRLSVL.

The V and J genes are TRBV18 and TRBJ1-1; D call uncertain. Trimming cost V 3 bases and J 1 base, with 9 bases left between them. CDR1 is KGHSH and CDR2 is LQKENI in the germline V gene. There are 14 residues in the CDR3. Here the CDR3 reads CASSPDRKNTEAFF. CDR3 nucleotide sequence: TGTGCCAGCTCACCCGACCGGAAGAACACTGAAGCTTTCTTT.

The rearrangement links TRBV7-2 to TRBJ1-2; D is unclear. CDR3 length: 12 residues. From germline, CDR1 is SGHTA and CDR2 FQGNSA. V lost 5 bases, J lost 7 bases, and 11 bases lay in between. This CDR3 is CASSPPGGGYTF. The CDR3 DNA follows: TGTGCCAGCAGCCCGCCCGGCGGTGGCTACACCTTC.